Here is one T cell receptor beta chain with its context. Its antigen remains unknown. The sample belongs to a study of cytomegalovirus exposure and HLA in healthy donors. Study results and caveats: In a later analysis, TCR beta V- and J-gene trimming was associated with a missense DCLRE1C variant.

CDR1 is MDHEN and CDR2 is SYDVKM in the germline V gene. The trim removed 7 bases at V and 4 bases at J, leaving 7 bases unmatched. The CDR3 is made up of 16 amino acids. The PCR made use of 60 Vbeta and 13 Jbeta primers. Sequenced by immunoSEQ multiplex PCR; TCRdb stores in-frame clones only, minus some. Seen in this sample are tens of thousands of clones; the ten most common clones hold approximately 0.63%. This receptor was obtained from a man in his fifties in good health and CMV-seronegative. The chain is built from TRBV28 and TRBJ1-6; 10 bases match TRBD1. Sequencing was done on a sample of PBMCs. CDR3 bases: TGTGCCAGCACCTCCCGACAGGGGGCGTATAATTCACCCCTCCACTTT. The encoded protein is CASTSRQGAYNSPLHF.